Shown below are 24 T cell receptor beta chains from a single sample sequenced in a study of blood T cell repertoires in COVID-19. Sequencing was performed with immunoSEQ multiplex PCR; in TCRdb, only in-frame clones are kept and a portion is missing. The table shows more than 75,000 clones, with about 90% occurring only once. Sequenced input: peripheral blood. Receptors were obtained from a woman between 70 and 85 years old with acute or convalescent COVID-19.

On this clone: Other DNA sequences in the same sample also yield this CDR3. This chain links TRBV18 with TRBJ2-2; TRBD2 agrees at 9 bases. V was clipped by 2 bases and J by 2 bases; unmatched bases: 3. Germline V CDR1 and CDR2: KGHSH, LQKENI. There are 16 residues in the CDR3. CDR3 bases: TGTGCCAGCTCACCAAGACTAGCGGTTAACACCGGGGAGCTGTTTTTT. Translation: CASSPRLAVNTGELFF. The variable domain in full, with the rest retrieved from reference TRBV18 and TRBJ2-2, is NAGVMQNPRHLVRRRGQEARLRCSPMKGHSHVYWYRQLPEEGLKFMVYLQKENIIDESGMPKERFSAEFPKEGPSILRIQQVVRGDSAAYFCASSPRLAVNTGELFFGEGSRLTVL.

J is TRBJ1-2 and V is TRBV14, with TRBD1 matching 10 bases. CDR3 size: 16 residues. The V gene end was trimmed by 4 bases and the J gene end by 4 bases; junction bases not matched to a gene: 9. Germline V lookup: CDR1 SGHDN, CDR2 FVKESK. For the CDR3, the DNA is TGTGCCAGCAGCCGAGAGACAGGGGGCAAATCCTATGGCTACACCTTC. It encodes CASSRETGGKSYGYTF.

This chain links TRBV5-1 with TRBJ1-1, with D perhaps TRBD1 (5 bases). Trimming removed 4 bases at V and 1 base at J, with 11 bases between. Germline loops: CDR1 SGHRS, CDR2 YFSETQ. There are 14 residues in the CDR3. The CDR3 spells CASSPQVQNTEAFF. The CDR3 region has the DNA TGCGCCAGCAGCCCACAGGTTCAGAACACTGAAGCTTTCTTT.

The CDR3 DNA reads TGCGCCAGCAGCTTGGGCTACGGTTATACCACTGAAGCTTTCTTT. This sequence encodes CASSLGYGYTTEAFF. The chain joins TRBV5-1 to TRBJ1-1; D is uncertain. The V end was cut by 0 bases, the J end by 4 bases, with 13 bases between. CDR1 SGHRS and CDR2 YFSETQ come from the germline V gene. This CDR3 spans 15 amino acids.

The V call is TRBV10-3, the J call TRBJ2-5; TRBD2 aligns across 8 bases. J was trimmed by 2 bases and V by 6 bases; bases with no gene match: 8. The CDR3 consists of 15 residues. Germline-derived CDR1 and CDR2 are ENHRY and SYGVKD. CDR3 DNA: TGTGCCATCAGCGGGACTAGTTCGCAACAAGAGACCCAGTACTTC. Its protein is CAISGTSSQQETQYF.

This chain connects TRBV2 to TRBJ1-6; D might be TRBD1 (5 bases). CDR1 and CDR2 (germline): SNHLY, FYNNEI. The V and J ends lost 5 bases and 4 bases respectively, with 12 bases between them. CDR3 length: 15 amino acids. CDR3 DNA sequence: TGTGCCAGCAGTTCCCGTCAGGGTTATAATTCACCCCTCCACTTT. Its protein is CASSSRQGYNSPLHF.

The chain joins TRBV29-1 to TRBJ2-1; D may be TRBD2 (5 bases). Germline V gene sequence: CDR1 SQVTM, CDR2 ANQGSEA. The CDR3 totals 16 residues. The germline V and J ends were trimmed by 2 bases and 0 bases, with 14 bases remaining between them. The CDR3 loop is CSVESAVQSSYNEQFF. CDR3 sequence (DNA): TGCAGCGTTGAATCAGCGGTCCAGAGCTCCTACAATGAGCAGTTCTTC.

V and J are TRBV5-1 and TRBJ2-1, with 9 bases fitting TRBD2. From germline, CDR1 is SGHRS and CDR2 YFSETQ. V shed 0 bases, J shed 8 bases, and the junction held 18 bases outside the gene matches. The CDR3 runs 19 residues. The CDR3 is CASSLDYPPSGTLSHEQFF. CDR3 coding DNA: TGCGCCAGCAGCTTGGACTATCCCCCTAGCGGGACGTTGAGCCATGAGCAGTTCTTC.

This chain links TRBV6-6 with TRBJ2-3, with a possible D match to TRBD2 (7 bases). Germline CDR1 reads MNHNY; CDR2 reads SVGAGI (reference sequence). CDR3 length equals 13 residues. The CDR3 protein is CVIKGDYTDTQYF. The CDR3 DNA sequence: TGTGTGATCAAGGGGGACTACACAGATACGCAGTATTTT.

CDR3 protein: CASSYFNRGRTGELFF. Written as DNA, the CDR3 is TGTGCCAGCAGTTACTTTAACAGGGGCCGGACCGGGGAGCTGTTTTTT. The chain employs TRBV6-2 or TRBV6-3 and TRBJ2-2; 7 bases agree with TRBD1. Germline lookup yields CDR1 MNHEY and CDR2 SVGEGT. The CDR3 consists of 16 residues. The V gene end was trimmed by 1 base and the J gene end by 5 bases; junction bases not matched to a gene: 7.

The chain has TRBV6-2 or TRBV6-3 and TRBJ2-1, with D unresolved. Germline loops: CDR1 MNHEY, CDR2 SVGEGT. The V and J ends lost 0 bases and 7 bases respectively, with 7 bases between them. This CDR3 region has 13 residues. The CDR3 sequence is CASSYSSANEQFF. The CDR3 DNA reads as TGTGCCAGCAGTTACTCCTCCGCGAATGAGCAGTTCTTC.

The CDR3 is CAISELGTSGRDTGELFF. For the CDR3, the DNA is TGTGCCATCAGTGAGTTGGGGACTAGCGGGCGAGACACCGGGGAGCTGTTTTTT. This chain uses TRBV10-3 with TRBJ2-2, with 12 bases that match TRBD2. Trimming removed 1 base from V and 3 bases from J; junction bases left unmatched: 6. The CDR3 length is 18 residues. The V gene's germline CDR1 is ENHRY and CDR2 SYGVKD.

V is TRBV12-3 or TRBV12-4 and J is TRBJ2-4; 8 nucleotides line up with TRBD1. The CDR3 is 13 residues long. With V trimmed by 6 bases and J by 5 bases, 3 bases remained unmatched. CDR3 DNA: TGTGCCAGCAGAACAGGGGGAGAAAACATTCAGTACTTC. It encodes CASRTGGENIQYF.

The rearrangement uses TRBV10-3 and TRBJ2-5, with TRBD2 matching 10 bases. V lost 5 bases, J lost 0 bases, and 3 bases stayed unmatched. Germline V gives CDR1 ENHRY, CDR2 SYGVKD. The CDR3 is made up of 15 amino acids. CDR3 DNA: TGTGCCATCAGTTACGGGACTAGCGACCAAGAGACCCAGTACTTC. Translating it yields CAISYGTSDQETQYF.

V gene TRBV5-6 combines with J gene TRBJ1-1; unclear D gene. CDR1 SGHDT and CDR2 YYEEEE come from the germline V gene. The CDR3 loop spans 15 amino acids. V was pared by 2 bases and J by 1 base, with 12 bases between. CDR3 in amino acids: CASSFGGPKNTEAFF. The CDR3 DNA reads as TGTGCCAGCAGCTTTGGAGGGCCCAAGAACACTGAAGCTTTCTTT.

The chain combines TRBV6-1 with TRBJ1-5; D is perhaps TRBD1 (5 bases). Deletions cut 1 base from V and 5 bases from J, with 12 bases between. CDR1 and CDR2 from the germline V gene are MNHNS and SASEGT. The CDR3 is 15 amino acids. The CDR3 spells CASSEGGGRHQPQHF. The CDR3 DNA follows: TGTGCCAGCAGTGAAGGCGGGGGAAGGCATCAGCCCCAGCATTTT.

This rearrangement joins TRBV12-3 or TRBV12-4 to TRBJ2-1; 7 positions agree with TRBD2. The J segment lost 9 bases and the V segment lost 5 bases, leaving 7 bases of the junction unmatched. This CDR3 spans 13 amino acids. The CDR3 nucleotides are TGTGCCAGCAGTCGGGACTACCTAACTGAGCAGTTCTTC. It yields the protein CASSRDYLTEQFF.

This rearrangement joins TRBV19 to TRBJ1-4; 8 nucleotides match TRBD1. The CDR3 has 18 residues. The V and J ends lost 10 bases and 5 bases, in that order; junction bases with no gene match: 21. In germline, CDR1 is LNHDA, CDR2 SQIVND (reference sequence). This CDR3 is CATQPRPGGARGNEKLFF. As DNA, the CDR3 is TGTGCCACCCAACCCCGGCCAGGGGGCGCGCGGGGGAATGAAAAACTGTTTTTT.

The chain combines TRBV28 with TRBJ1-1, with 7 bases identical to TRBD1. Germline lookup yields CDR1 MDHEN and CDR2 SYDVKM. This CDR3 has 14 amino acids. Unmatched junction bases numbered 5, after V lost 4 bases and J lost 3 bases. CDR3 coding DNA: TGTGCCAGCAGTTGGGGACAGTTCTACACTGAAGCTTTCTTT. The encoded protein is CASSWGQFYTEAFF.

The rearrangement joins TRBV6-1 to TRBJ1-2; D perhaps matches TRBD1 (5 bases). Trimming removed 1 base at V and 2 bases at J, with 11 bases between. This CDR3 is 15 amino acids long. Germline CDR1 is MNHNS and CDR2 is SASEGT. CDR3 residues: CASSEVRGLNYGYTF. CDR3 DNA: TGTGCCAGCAGTGAAGTACGGGGGTTAAACTATGGCTACACCTTC.

This chain links TRBV3-1 (or the pseudogene TRBV3-2) with TRBJ1-2, with D uncertain. CDR1 and CDR2 from the germline V gene are LGHDT and YNNKEL (reference sequence). The CDR3 has 13 amino acids. V dropped 1 base and J dropped 1 base, with 4 bases sitting between them. Written as DNA, the CDR3 is TGTGCCAGCAGCCAAGCAGGTAACTATGGCTACACCTTC. Its translation is CASSQAGNYGYTF.

V gene TRBV10-3 combines with J gene TRBJ2-3; weak D call: TRBD2 (6 bases). V was clipped by 7 bases and J by 0 bases, with 8 bases between them. CDR1 and CDR2 (germline): ENHRY, SYGVKD. CDR3 length: 13 residues. This chain's CDR3 is CAITGVSTDTQYF. The CDR3 nucleotides are TGTGCCATCACGGGGGTTAGCACAGATACGCAGTATTTT.

As for this clone: The junction does not match germline at one end; this may be a read error. The rearrangement links TRBV18 to TRBJ1-4; 7 positions match TRBD1. This CDR3 region has 16 residues. CDR1 is KGHSH and CDR2 is LQKENI in the germline V gene. The CDR3: CASSPPTGVPYEELFF. The DNA for the CDR3 is TGTGCCAGCTCACCACCCACAGGGGTACCTTATGAAGAACTGTTTTTT. The full variable domain, rest sourced from reference TRBV18 and TRBJ1-4, is NAGVMQNPRHLVRRRGQEARLRCSPMKGHSHVYWYRQLPEEGLKFMVYLQKENIIDESGMPKERFSAEFPKEGPSILRIQQVVRGDSAAYFCASSPPTGVPYEELFFGSGTQLSVL.

This clone was picked up one time. The chain employs TRBV23-1 and TRBJ2-7; the D gene is possibly TRBD1 (5 bases). TRBV23-1 is classed as an ORF, of uncertain function. The V end was cut by 3 bases, the J end by 0 bases, with 15 bases between. CDR3 length equals 16 residues. CDR3 coding DNA: TGCGCCAGCAGTCACCCCAGACAGAGAACCTCCTACGAGCAGTACTTC. It encodes CASSHPRQRTSYEQYF.